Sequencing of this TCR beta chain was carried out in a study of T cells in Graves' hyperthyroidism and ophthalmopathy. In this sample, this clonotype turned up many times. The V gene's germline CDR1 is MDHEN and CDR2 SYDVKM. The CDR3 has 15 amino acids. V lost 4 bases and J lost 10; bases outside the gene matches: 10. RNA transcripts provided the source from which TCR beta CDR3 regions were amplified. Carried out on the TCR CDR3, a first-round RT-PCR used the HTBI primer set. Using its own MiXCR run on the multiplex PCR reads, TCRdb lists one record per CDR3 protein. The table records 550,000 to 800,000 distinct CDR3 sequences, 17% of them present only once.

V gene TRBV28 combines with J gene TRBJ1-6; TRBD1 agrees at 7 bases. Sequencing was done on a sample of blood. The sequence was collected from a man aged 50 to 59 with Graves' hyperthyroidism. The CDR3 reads CASSSADRAPSPLHF. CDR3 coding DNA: TGTGCCAGCAGTTCCGCTGACAGGGCTCCGTCACCCCTCCACTTT.